Presented here are 14 T cell receptor beta chains from one specimen sequenced in a study of CXCR3-negative and CXCR3-positive naive CD8 T cells (dated 2019 in TCRdb). The run used a NextSeq 550. The Human TCR Profiling Kit (MiLaboratory) was used to prepare UMI-labeled 5' RACE TRB cDNA libraries. Following TCRdb reprocessing, every CDR3 protein sequence forms one entry, and DNA is not provided. This sample's records show tens of thousands of distinct CDR3 sequences. Approximately 1.4% of the sample comes from the top ten. The source material was naive CXCR3- CD8+ T cells from blood. Read against the paper, the sample's cell subset or site label means: CD45RO-CCR7+CD27+CD95- naive CD8+ T cells lacking CXCR3 (TNR3-). These receptors originate from a human donor in good health. Some clones in this sample may be carry-over from other donors' samples.

The rearrangement links TRBV6-5 to TRBJ1-1; TCRdb picks TRBD1, but there is no DNA to check that call. This CDR3 is built from 13 residues. The germline V gene has CDR1 MNHEY and CDR2 SVGAGI. The CDR3: CASGFHRETEAFF.

The rearrangement uses TRBV29-1 and TRBJ2-7; there is no DNA to check the TCRdb D call of TRBD2. Germline assignment: CDR1 SQVTM and CDR2 ANQGSEA. The CDR3 consists of 15 residues. CDR3 region: CSVGGEVERAYEQYF.

The chain recombines TRBV20-1 with TRBJ2-7; TCRdb calls TRBD1, which cannot be checked without DNA. Germline V gives CDR1 DFQATT, CDR2 SNEGSKA (reference sequence). The CDR3 covers 13 residues. The CDR3 protein is CSARSDRVWEQYF.

The genes are TRBV19 and TRBJ1-1; without DNA, the TCRdb call of TRBD1 cannot be checked. Germline V gives CDR1 LNHDA, CDR2 SQIVND (reference sequence). The CDR3 has 13 residues. CDR3: CASGIGDTYEAFF.

The chain employs TRBV4-3 and TRBJ2-2. The CDR3 contains 13 residues. Germline V gene sequence: CDR1 LGHNA, CDR2 YSLEER. The CDR3 region is CASSQAESGELFF.

The chain combines TRBV7-7 with TRBJ2-5; TCRdb indicates TRBD1, and absent DNA this call remains unverified. The V gene's germline CDR1 is SSHAT and CDR2 FNYEAQ (reference sequence). CDR3 size: 14 residues. The CDR3 is CASSTWDREETQYF.

The chain has TRBV28 and TRBJ2-7. Germline CDR1 reads MDHEN; CDR2 reads SYDVKM. This CDR3 region has 12 residues. CDR3 protein: CASSLFAYEQYF.

The V gene is TRBV29-1, the J gene TRBJ2-5; TCRdb names TRBD1, which stays unverified in the absence of DNA. The CDR3 is 16 amino acids. CDR1 and CDR2 (germline): SQVTM, ANQGSEA. The CDR3: CSVGDFSLGGQETQYF.

This sequence joins TRBV6-5 and TRBJ1-1. The CDR3 has 16 amino acids. The germline V gene has CDR1 MNHEY and CDR2 SVGAGI. CDR3 sequence reads: CASSYSPVGSYTEAFF.

This chain links TRBV28 with TRBJ2-6; there is no DNA to check the TCRdb D call of TRBD2. Germline CDR1 MDHEN, CDR2 SYDVKM. The CDR3 contains 16 residues. This chain's CDR3 is CASSVGEISGANVLTF. Looking up the rest from reference TRBV28 and TRBJ2-6 gives the full variable domain: DVKVTQSSRYLVKRTGEKVFLECVQDMDHENMFWYRQDPGLGLRLIYFSYDVKMKEKGDIPEGYSVSREKKERFSLILESASTNQTSMYLCASSVGEISGANVLTFGAGSRLTVL.

This chain connects TRBV11-2 to TRBJ2-7; lacking DNA, the TRBD1 call made by TCRdb goes unchecked. The germline V gene has CDR1 SGHAT and CDR2 FQNNGV. The CDR3 consists of 15 residues. The CDR3 loop is CASSLKPGQGNEQYF.

V usage is TRBV20-1 and J usage is TRBJ2-7; TCRdb names TRBD1, which stays unverified in the absence of DNA. This CDR3 is 14 amino acids long. CDR1 is DFQATT, CDR2 SNEGSKA, per germline (reference sequence). The chain's CDR3 is CSARAGELSYEQYF.

This rearrangement joins TRBV4-3 to TRBJ2-1. The CDR3 has 14 amino acids. Germline CDR1 and CDR2: LGHNA and YSLEER. CDR3 residues: CASSQGMTYNEHFF.

The J gene is TRBJ2-7, the V gene TRBV29-1. This CDR3 region has 14 residues. Germline V gives CDR1 SQVTM, CDR2 ANQGSEA. The CDR3 spells CSVEEPDGSYEQYF.